A selection of T cell receptor beta chains follows, all from one sample in a study of blood T cell repertoires in COVID-19. Some clones are missing from TCRdb's copy, which holds only in-frame ones; the method was immunoSEQ multiplex PCR. Of 250,000 to 300,000 clones listed, 81% are singletons. Input material: peripheral blood. The receptors stem from a woman aged 60-70 years with active or convalescent COVID-19. CDR3s include the opening cysteine and the closing phenylalanine or tryptophan. The order of the fields is J gene, clone size, V gene, D gene, CDR3 DNA, CDR3 protein. The D gene is left open where the match is weak. Clone size, where shown, is once, few, many, or a class for clones that have expanded.

j_call: TRBJ1-2; clone_size: NA; v_call: TRBV2; d_call: NA; cdr3_nt: TGTGCCAGCAGTGCGCGGTCTGGGGGCGTCTATGGCTACACCTTC; cdr3_aa: CASSARSGGVYGYTF
j_call: TRBJ2-2; clone_size: NA; v_call: TRBV4-3; d_call: NA; cdr3_nt: TGCGCCAGCAGCCAAGATACACGGACGAAGAAGGGGATCGGGGAGCTGTTTTTT; cdr3_aa: CASSQDTRTKKGIGELFF
j_call: TRBJ1-1; clone_size: NA; v_call: TRBV11-2; d_call: NA; cdr3_nt: TGTGCCAGCAGCTTAGGCAGGGAGGCCACTGAAGCTTTCTTT; cdr3_aa: CASSLGREATEAFF
j_call: TRBJ2-7; clone_size: NA; v_call: TRBV19; d_call: TRBD1; cdr3_nt: TGTGCCAGTAGTCTCTGGGCCCCCACAGGGGGCGCGGCCCCCGAGCAGTACTTC; cdr3_aa: CASSLWAPTGGAAPEQYF
j_call: TRBJ2-6; clone_size: many; v_call: TRBV12-3/TRBV12-4; d_call: NA; cdr3_nt: TGTGCCAGCAGTTTTAGTGGGGCCAACGTCCTGACTTTC; cdr3_aa: CASSFSGANVLTF
j_call: TRBJ1-6; clone_size: NA; v_call: TRBV30; d_call: NA; cdr3_nt: TGTGCCTGGATTCCCCCCGGGGATTCACCCCTCCACTTT; cdr3_aa: CAWIPPGDSPLHF
j_call: TRBJ2-7; clone_size: NA; v_call: TRBV5-1; d_call: TRBD2; cdr3_nt: TGCGCCAGCTCACCTCAGAGCGGGGGGTTCTACGAGCAGTACTTC; cdr3_aa: CASSPQSGGFYEQYF
j_call: TRBJ2-7; clone_size: NA; v_call: TRBV7-2; d_call: TRBD1; cdr3_nt: TGTGCCAGCAGCCGCACGTCCCAGGGGGCGCTGTACGAGCAGTACTTC; cdr3_aa: CASSRTSQGALYEQYF
j_call: TRBJ2-1; clone_size: NA; v_call: TRBV5-1; d_call: TRBD2; cdr3_nt: TGCGCCAGCAGCTTCCCGACTAGCGGGGGGGTACATGGAATGTACAATGAGCAGTTCTTC; cdr3_aa: CASSFPTSGGVHGMYNEQFF
j_call: TRBJ1-1; clone_size: NA; v_call: TRBV15; d_call: TRBD1; cdr3_nt: TGTGCCACCAGCACGGACAGGGCGAACACTGAAGCTTTCTTT; cdr3_aa: CATSTDRANTEAFF
j_call: TRBJ1-3; clone_size: NA; v_call: TRBV7-2; d_call: NA; cdr3_nt: TGTGCCAGCAGCTTAGAGCCGGGTAGCTCTGGAAACACCATATATTTT; cdr3_aa: CASSLEPGSSGNTIYF
j_call: TRBJ1-1; clone_size: NA; v_call: TRBV3-1/TRBV3-2; d_call: NA; cdr3_nt: TGTGCCAGCAGCCTGACAGTGAACACTGAAGCTTTCTTT; cdr3_aa: CASSLTVNTEAFF
j_call: TRBJ1-5; clone_size: NA; v_call: TRBV19; d_call: TRBD1; cdr3_nt: TGTGCCAGTAAAGGGGGACAGACCTATAGCAATCAGCCCCAGCATTTT; cdr3_aa: CASKGGQTYSNQPQHF
j_call: TRBJ1-3; clone_size: NA; v_call: TRBV4-3; d_call: NA; cdr3_nt: TGCGCCAGCAGCCAAGCCACAGGGTATTTGGACACCATATATTTT; cdr3_aa: CASSQATGYLDTIYF
j_call: TRBJ2-1; clone_size: NA; v_call: TRBV6-6; d_call: NA; cdr3_nt: TGTGCCAGCATCCAGGGGCACTTCAATGAGCAGTTCTTC; cdr3_aa: CASIQGHFNEQFF
j_call: TRBJ1-1; clone_size: few; v_call: TRBV13; d_call: TRBD1; cdr3_nt: TGTGCCAGCAGCTTAGGCACACAGGGGCCCAACACTGAAGCTTTCTTT; cdr3_aa: CASSLGTQGPNTEAFF
j_call: TRBJ1-6; clone_size: NA; v_call: TRBV9; d_call: NA; cdr3_nt: TGTGCCCGCCGCGCGGGGGTGGGGGGGTATAATTCACCCCTCCACTTT; cdr3_aa: CARRAGVGGYNSPLHF
j_call: TRBJ1-1; clone_size: few; v_call: TRBV7-8; d_call: NA; cdr3_nt: TGTGCCAGCAGCCCCGGAGTCTCTGAAGCTTTCTTT; cdr3_aa: CASSPGVSEAFF
j_call: TRBJ2-1; clone_size: NA; v_call: TRBV10-3; d_call: TRBD2; cdr3_nt: TGTGCCAATGGACTAGCGGGGGGTGGTGAGCAGTTCTTC; cdr3_aa: CANGLAGGGEQFF
j_call: TRBJ2-1; clone_size: once; v_call: TRBV11-2; d_call: TRBD1; cdr3_nt: TGTGCCAGCAGCCACCTCAGACGACAGGGGTCGAACAATGAGCAGTTCTTC; cdr3_aa: CASSHLRRQGSNNEQFF
j_call: TRBJ1-2; clone_size: NA; v_call: TRBV6-6; d_call: TRBD1; cdr3_nt: TGTGCCAGCAGTCCGATCCCCCGCGGTTCGGGACAGGAGAGCTATGGCTACACCTTC; cdr3_aa: CASSPIPRGSGQESYGYTF
j_call: TRBJ1-1; clone_size: NA; v_call: TRBV12-3/TRBV12-4; d_call: NA; cdr3_nt: TGTGCCAGCAGTTACCGGGAGGAAGCTTTCTTT; cdr3_aa: CASSYREEAFF
j_call: TRBJ1-1; clone_size: NA; v_call: TRBV2; d_call: NA; cdr3_nt: TGTGCCAGCAGTGGCGGGTGGGAACGGGGTGAAGCTTTCTTT; cdr3_aa: CASSGGWERGEAFF
j_call: TRBJ1-3; clone_size: NA; v_call: TRBV6-6; d_call: NA; cdr3_nt: TGTGCCAGCAGTTACGGGGGCTCGGCTGGAAACACCATATATTTT; cdr3_aa: CASSYGGSAGNTIYF
j_call: TRBJ2-1; clone_size: NA; v_call: TRBV7-2; d_call: NA; cdr3_nt: TGTGCCAGCACCGCGGTCGTTGAGCAGTTCTTC; cdr3_aa: CASTAVVEQFF
j_call: TRBJ1-2; clone_size: NA; v_call: TRBV11-2; d_call: TRBD1; cdr3_nt: TGTGCCAGCAGCTGGACAGGGGACTATGGCTACACCTTC; cdr3_aa: CASSWTGDYGYTF
j_call: TRBJ1-5; clone_size: NA; v_call: TRBV2; d_call: TRBD1; cdr3_nt: TGTGCCAGCAACACAGGGGAGGAGGATCAGCCCCAGCATTTT; cdr3_aa: CASNTGEEDQPQHF
j_call: TRBJ2-3; clone_size: NA; v_call: TRBV9; d_call: NA; cdr3_nt: TGTGCCAGCAGCCATTCGGAACTGATCCCCTTGGGGAGGACGGATCCTAGCACAGATACGCAGTATTTT; cdr3_aa: CASSHSELIPLGRTDPSTDTQYF